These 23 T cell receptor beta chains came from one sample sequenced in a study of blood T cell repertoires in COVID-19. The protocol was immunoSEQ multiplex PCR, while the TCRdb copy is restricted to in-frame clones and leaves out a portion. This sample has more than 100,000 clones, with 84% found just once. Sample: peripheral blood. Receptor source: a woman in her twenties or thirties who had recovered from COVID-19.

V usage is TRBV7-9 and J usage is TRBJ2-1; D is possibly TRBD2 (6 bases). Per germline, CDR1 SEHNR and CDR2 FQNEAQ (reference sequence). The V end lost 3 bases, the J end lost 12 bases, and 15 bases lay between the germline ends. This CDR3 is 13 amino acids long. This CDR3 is CASSLDGGLGQFF. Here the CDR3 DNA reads TGTGCCAGCAGCTTGGATGGGGGGTTGGGGCAGTTCTTC.

The CDR3 sequence is CASSSLTDTQYF. In nucleotides, the CDR3 is TGTGCCAGCAGCTCCCTCACAGATACGCAGTATTTT. This chain uses TRBV6-5 with TRBJ2-3; no clear D gene. The germline V and J ends were trimmed by 6 bases and 2 bases, with 6 bases remaining between them. CDR3 length equals 12 residues. Germline values: CDR1 MNHEY, CDR2 SVGAGI.

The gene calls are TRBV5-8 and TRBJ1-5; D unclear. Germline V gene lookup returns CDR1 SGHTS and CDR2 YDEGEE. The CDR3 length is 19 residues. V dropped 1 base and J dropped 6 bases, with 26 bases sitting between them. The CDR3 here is CASSLNQVSNLLVGQPQHF. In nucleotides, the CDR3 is TGTGCCAGCAGCTTGAATCAGGTCTCAAACCTATTAGTAGGTCAGCCCCAGCATTTT.

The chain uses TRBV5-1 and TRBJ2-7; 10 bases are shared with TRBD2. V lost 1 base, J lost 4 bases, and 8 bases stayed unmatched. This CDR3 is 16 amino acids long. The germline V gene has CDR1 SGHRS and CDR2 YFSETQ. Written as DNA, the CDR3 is TGCGCCAGCAGCTTGCGGCCTAGCGGGGGCCCTTACGAGCAGTACTTC. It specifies CASSLRPSGGPYEQYF.

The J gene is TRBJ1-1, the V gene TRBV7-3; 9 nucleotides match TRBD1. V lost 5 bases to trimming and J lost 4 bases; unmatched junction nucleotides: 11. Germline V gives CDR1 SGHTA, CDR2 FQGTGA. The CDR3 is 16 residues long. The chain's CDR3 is CASSPQAGTGLTEAFF. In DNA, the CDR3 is TGTGCCAGCAGCCCCCAGGCGGGGACAGGGCTCACTGAAGCTTTCTTT.

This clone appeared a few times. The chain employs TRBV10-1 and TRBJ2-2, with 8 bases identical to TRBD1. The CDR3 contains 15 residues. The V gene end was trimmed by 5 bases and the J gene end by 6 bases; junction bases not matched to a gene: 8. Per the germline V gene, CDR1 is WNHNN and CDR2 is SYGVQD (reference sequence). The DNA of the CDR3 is TGCGCCAGCAGTCTTGGACAGGGACATTCCGGGGAGCTGTTTTTT. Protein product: CASSLGQGHSGELFF.

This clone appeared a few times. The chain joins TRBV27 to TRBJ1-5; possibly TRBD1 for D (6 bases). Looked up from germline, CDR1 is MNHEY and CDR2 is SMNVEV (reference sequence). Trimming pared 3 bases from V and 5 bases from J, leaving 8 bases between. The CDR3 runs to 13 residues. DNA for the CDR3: TGTGCCAGCAGTTTCAAGGGGGATCAGCCCCAGCATTTT. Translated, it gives CASSFKGDQPQHF.

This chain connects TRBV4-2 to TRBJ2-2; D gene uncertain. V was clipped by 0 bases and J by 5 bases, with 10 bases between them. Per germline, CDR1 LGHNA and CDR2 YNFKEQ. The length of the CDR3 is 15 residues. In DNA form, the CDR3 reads TGTGCCAGCAGCCAAGATGGGTCCGGGACCGGGGAGCTGTTTTTT. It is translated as CASSQDGSGTGELFF.

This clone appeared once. This CDR3 reads CASSLEASGSGETQYF. In DNA form, the CDR3 reads TGCGCCAGCAGCTTGGAGGCTAGCGGGAGTGGAGAGACCCAGTACTTC. The J gene is TRBJ2-5, the V gene TRBV5-1, with 10 bases identical to TRBD2. The CDR3 loop spans 16 amino acids. V shed 0 bases, J shed 4 bases, and the junction held 6 bases outside the gene matches. The germline gives CDR1 SGHRS, CDR2 YFSETQ.

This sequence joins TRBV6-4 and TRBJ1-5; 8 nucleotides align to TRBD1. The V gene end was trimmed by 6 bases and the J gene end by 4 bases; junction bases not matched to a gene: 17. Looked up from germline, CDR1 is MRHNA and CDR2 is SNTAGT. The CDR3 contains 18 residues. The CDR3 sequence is CASRLIRTGPSENQPQHF. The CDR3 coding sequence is TGTGCCAGCAGACTTATTCGGACAGGGCCCTCGGAAAATCAGCCCCAGCATTTT.

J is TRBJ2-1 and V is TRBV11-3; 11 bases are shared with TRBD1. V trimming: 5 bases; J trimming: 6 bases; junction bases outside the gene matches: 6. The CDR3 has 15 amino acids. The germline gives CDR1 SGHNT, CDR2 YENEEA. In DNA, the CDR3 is TGTGCCAGCAGCCAACGTGGGACAGGGGGCAATGAGCAGTTCTTC. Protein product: CASSQRGTGGNEQFF.

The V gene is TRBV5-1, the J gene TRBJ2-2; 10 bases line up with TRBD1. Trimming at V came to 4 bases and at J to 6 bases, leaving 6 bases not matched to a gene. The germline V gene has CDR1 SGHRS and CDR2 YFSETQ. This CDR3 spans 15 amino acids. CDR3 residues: CASSLGQGDAGELFF. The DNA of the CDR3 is TGCGCCAGCAGCCTCGGACAGGGGGACGCCGGGGAGCTGTTTTTT.

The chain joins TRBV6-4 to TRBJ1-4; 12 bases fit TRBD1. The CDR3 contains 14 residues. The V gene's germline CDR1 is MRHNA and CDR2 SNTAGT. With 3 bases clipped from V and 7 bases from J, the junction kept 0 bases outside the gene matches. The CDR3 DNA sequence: TGTGCCAGCAGTGAGGGACAGGGGGCTGAAAAACTGTTTTTT. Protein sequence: CASSEGQGAEKLFF.

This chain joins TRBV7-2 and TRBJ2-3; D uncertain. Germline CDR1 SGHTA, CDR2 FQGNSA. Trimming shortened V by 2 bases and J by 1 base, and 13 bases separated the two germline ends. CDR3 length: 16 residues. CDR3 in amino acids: CASSLIVAAGTDTQYF. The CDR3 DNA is TGTGCCAGCAGCTTAATCGTGGCCGCAGGCACAGATACGCAGTATTTT.

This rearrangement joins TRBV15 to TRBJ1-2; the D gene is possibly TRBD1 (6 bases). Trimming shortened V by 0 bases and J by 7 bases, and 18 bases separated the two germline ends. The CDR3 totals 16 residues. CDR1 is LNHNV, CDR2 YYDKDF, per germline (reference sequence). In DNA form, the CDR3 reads TGTGCCACCAGCAGAGATCGGGGGGCGTCGGTTGGTGGCTACACCTTC. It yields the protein CATSRDRGASVGGYTF.

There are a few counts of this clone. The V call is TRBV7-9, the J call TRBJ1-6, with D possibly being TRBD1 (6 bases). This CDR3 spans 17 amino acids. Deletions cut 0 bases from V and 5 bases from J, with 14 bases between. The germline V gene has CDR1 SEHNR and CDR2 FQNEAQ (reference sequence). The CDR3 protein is CASSLASPGEDNSPLHF. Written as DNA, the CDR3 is TGTGCCAGCAGCTTAGCGTCGCCAGGGGAAGATAATTCACCCCTCCACTTT.

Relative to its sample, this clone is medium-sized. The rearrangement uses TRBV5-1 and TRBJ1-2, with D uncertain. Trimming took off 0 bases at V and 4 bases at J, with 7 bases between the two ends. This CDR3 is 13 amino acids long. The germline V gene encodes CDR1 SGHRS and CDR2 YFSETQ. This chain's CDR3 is CASSLGQIYGYTF. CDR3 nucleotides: TGCGCCAGCAGCTTGGGGCAGATCTATGGCTACACCTTC.

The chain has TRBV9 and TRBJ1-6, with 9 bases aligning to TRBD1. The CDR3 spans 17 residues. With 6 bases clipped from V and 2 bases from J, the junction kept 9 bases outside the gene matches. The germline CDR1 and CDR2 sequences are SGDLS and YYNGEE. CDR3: CASNEGQGFPYNSPLHF. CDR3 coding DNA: TGTGCCAGCAACGAGGGACAGGGTTTCCCCTATAATTCACCCCTCCACTTT.

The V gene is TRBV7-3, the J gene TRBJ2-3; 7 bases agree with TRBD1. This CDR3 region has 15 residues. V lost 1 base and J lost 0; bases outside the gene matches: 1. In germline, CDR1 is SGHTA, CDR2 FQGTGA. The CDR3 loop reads CASSLMGQSTDTQYF. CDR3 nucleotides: TGTGCCAGCAGCTTAATGGGACAGAGCACAGATACGCAGTATTTT.

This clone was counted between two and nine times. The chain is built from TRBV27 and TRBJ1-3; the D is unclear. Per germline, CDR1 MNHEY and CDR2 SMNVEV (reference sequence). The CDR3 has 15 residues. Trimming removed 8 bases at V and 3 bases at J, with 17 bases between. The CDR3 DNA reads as TGTGCCAGCTCGTTGAGAGAAGGCGGTGGAAACACCATATATTTT. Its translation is CASSLREGGGNTIYF.

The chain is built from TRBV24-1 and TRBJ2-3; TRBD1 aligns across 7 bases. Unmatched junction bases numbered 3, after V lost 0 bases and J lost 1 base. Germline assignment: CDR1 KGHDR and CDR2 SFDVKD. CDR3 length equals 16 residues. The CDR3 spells CATSDLPGTGTDTQYF. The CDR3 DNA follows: TGTGCCACCAGTGATTTGCCTGGGACAGGCACAGATACGCAGTATTTT.

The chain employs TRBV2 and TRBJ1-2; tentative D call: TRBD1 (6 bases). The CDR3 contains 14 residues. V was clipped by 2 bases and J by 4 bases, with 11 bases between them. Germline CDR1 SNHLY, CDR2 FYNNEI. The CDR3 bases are TGTGCCAGCAGTGAAAGGGCGGACAGCTATGGCTACACCTTC. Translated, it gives CASSERADSYGYTF.

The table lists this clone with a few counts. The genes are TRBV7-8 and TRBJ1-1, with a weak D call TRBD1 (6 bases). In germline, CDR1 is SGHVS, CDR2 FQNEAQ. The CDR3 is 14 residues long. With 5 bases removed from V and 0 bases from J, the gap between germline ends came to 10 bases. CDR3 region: CASSVTGMNTEAFF. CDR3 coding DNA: TGTGCCAGCAGCGTCACAGGGATGAACACTGAAGCTTTCTTT.